The source of this TCR beta chain is a study of cytomegalovirus exposure and HLA in healthy donors. Study conclusions and caveats: Earlier results showed most TCR beta V segments being productive about 87% or about 30% of the time. The records held CMV serostatus as the only immune exposure information.

Regarding this clone: Its specificity is unknown.

Primers for the PCR totalled 60 Vbeta and 13 Jbeta. Profiling relied on immunoSEQ multiplex PCR, and the TCRdb table lists in-frame clones only, not all of them. Of 150,000 to 200,000 clones in the sample, approximately 85% were seen once. The V end lost 2 bases, the J end lost 7 bases, and 14 bases lay between the germline ends. Germline loops: CDR1 SGHTA, CDR2 FQGNSA. The CDR3 loop spans 14 amino acids. This TCR was recovered from a man younger than 30 in good health and CMV-seropositive. The sequencing input was PBMCs. The chain recombines TRBV7-2 with TRBJ2-5; a possible D gene is TRBD2 (7 bases). In nucleotides, the CDR3 is TGTGCCAGCAGCTTAAAACGGGGGGCAGGGACCCAGTACTTC. It encodes CASSLKRGAGTQYF.